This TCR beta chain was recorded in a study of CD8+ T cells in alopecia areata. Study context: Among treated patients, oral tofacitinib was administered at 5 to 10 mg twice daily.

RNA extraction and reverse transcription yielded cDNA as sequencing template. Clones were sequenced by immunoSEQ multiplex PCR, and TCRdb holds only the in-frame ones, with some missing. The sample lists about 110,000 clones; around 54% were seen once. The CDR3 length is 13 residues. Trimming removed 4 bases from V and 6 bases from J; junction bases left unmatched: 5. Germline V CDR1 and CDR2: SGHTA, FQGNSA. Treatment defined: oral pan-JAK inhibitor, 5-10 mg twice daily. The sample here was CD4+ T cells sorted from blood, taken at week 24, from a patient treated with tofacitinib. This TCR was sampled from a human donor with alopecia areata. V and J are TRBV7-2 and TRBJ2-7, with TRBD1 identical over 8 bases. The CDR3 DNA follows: TGTGCCAGCAGCTCGATGGACAGGGCCGAGCAGTACTTC. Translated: CASSSMDRAEQYF.